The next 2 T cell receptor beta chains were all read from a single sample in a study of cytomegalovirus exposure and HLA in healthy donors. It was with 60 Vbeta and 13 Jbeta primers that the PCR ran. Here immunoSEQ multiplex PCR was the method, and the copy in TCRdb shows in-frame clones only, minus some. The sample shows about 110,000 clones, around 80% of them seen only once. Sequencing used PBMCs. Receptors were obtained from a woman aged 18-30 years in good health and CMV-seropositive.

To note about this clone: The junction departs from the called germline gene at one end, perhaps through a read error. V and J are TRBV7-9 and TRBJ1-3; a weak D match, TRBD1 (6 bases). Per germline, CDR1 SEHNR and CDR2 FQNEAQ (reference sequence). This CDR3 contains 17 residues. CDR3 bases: TGTTCCAGCAGCTCGAGGGGTGGTGGGGGCGCTGGGAACACCATATATTTT. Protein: CSSSSRGGGGAGNTIYF. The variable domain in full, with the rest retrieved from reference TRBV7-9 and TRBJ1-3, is DTGVSQNPRHKITKRGQNVTFRCDPISEHNRLYWYRQTLGQGPEFLTYFQNEAQLEKSRLLSDRFSAERPKGSFSTLEIQRTEQGDSAMYLCSSSSRGGGGAGNTIYFGEGSWLTVV.

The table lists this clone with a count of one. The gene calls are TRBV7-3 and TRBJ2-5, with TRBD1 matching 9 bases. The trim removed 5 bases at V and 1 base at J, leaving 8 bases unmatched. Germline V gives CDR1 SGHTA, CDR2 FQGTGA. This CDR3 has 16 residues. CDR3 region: CASSQGTGWSQETQYF. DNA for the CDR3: TGTGCCAGCAGCCAGGGGACAGGGTGGTCCCAAGAGACCCAGTACTTC.